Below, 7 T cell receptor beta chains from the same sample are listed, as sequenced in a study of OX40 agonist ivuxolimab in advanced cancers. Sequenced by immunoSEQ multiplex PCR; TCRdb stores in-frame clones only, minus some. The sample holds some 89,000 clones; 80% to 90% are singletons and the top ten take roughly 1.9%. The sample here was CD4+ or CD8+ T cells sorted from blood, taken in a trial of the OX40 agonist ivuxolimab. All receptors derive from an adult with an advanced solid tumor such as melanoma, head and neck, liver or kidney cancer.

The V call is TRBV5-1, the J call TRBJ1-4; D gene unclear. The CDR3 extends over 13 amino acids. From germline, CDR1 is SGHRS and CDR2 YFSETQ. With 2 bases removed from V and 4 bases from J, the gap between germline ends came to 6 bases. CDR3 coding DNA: TGCGCCAGCAGCTTAAGCGTTAATGAAAAACTGTTTTTT. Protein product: CASSLSVNEKLFF.

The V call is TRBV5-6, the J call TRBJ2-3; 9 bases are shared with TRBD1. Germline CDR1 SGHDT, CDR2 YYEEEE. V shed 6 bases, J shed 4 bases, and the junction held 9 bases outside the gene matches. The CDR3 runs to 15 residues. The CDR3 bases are TGTGCCAGCACCCTAGACAGGGGGACCTCAGATACGCAGTATTTT. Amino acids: CASTLDRGTSDTQYF.

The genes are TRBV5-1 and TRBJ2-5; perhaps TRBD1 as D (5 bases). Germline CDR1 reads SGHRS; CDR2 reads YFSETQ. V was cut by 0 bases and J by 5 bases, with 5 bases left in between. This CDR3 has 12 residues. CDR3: CASSLDRETQYF. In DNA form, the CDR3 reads TGCGCCAGCAGCTTGGACAGGGAGACCCAGTACTTC.

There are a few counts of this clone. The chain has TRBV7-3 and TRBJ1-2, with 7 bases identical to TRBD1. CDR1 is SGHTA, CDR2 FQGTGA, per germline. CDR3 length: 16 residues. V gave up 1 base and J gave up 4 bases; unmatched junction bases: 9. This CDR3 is CASSLMRDSEGYGYTF. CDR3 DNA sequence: TGTGCCAGCAGCTTAATGCGGGACAGCGAGGGCTATGGCTACACCTTC.

The CDR3 region has the DNA TGTGCCAGCAGTTTACCCGGAGGGGCCAAAAACATTCAGTACTTC. It yields the protein CASSLPGGAKNIQYF. The chain joins TRBV28 to TRBJ2-4; possible D gene TRBD2, 6 bases. V lost 2 bases and J lost 1, with 9 bases in between. Germline assignment: CDR1 MDHEN and CDR2 SYDVKM. The CDR3 contains 15 residues.

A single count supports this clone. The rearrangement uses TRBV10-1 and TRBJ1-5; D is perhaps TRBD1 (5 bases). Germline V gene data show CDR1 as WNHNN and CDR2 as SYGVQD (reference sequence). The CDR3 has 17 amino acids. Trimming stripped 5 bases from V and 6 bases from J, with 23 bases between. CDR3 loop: CASSHRSNRALVQPQHF. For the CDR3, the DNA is TGCGCCAGCAGTCACAGGTCGAATCGGGCCCTTGTTCAGCCCCAGCATTTT.

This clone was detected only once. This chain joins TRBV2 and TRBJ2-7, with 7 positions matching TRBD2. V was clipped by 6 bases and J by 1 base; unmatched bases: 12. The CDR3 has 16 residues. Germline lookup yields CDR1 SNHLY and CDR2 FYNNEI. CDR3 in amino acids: CASSEHRGRASYEQYF. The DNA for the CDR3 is TGTGCCAGCAGCGAGCACCGCGGGAGAGCGTCCTACGAGCAGTACTTC.